The source of this T cell receptor (beta chain) is a study of T-cell reconstitution after alpha-beta-depleted transplantation in children. Overall study results and limits: Expanded clones from the graft, numbering several hundred, reportedly supplied alpha-beta T cells about two months after transplant. The high TCRbeta diversity at day 60 in some patients came from surviving recipient T cells and thymic progenitors. Counts and diversity of T cells one year after transplant came mostly from newly produced T cells.

The library targeted TCRbeta and was prepared with unique molecular identifiers. TCRdb reprocessed the PCR reads with MiXCR, giving one entry per CDR3 protein. The sample carries about 420,000 distinct CDR3 sequences, roughly 16% recorded once. The V gene's germline CDR1 is DFQATT and CDR2 SNEGSKA (reference sequence). This CDR3 is 15 amino acids long. J was trimmed by 8 bases and V by 0 bases; bases with no gene match: 10. This clonotype has a handful of counts. Its antigen remains unidentified. The source material was PBMCs, mostly from graft donor cells, sampled 360 days after TCRalphabeta/CD19-depleted stem cell transplant. V usage is TRBV20-1 and J usage is TRBJ2-1, with 7 bases matching TRBD2. The TCR comes from a boy under two years old who had a stem cell transplant for Wiskott-Aldrich syndrome, so the T cells may come from the graft donor. CDR3 DNA: TGCAGTGCTAGAGATTCGTGGCGGGAGATCGATGAGCAGTTCTTC. Translating it yields CSARDSWREIDEQFF.